A single sample gave rise to the 11 T cell receptor beta chains below, sequenced in a study of CD8 T cells in Susac syndrome. RNA was extracted with the RNeasy kit, and a quantity of roughly 0.5 to 1 ug was reverse transcribed using random hexamers. TCRdb recomputed calls from the immunoSEQ multiplex PCR reads with MiXCR, one row per CDR3 protein. The repertoire holds around 80,000 distinct CDR3 sequences, with roughly 92% as singletons. The source material was CD8+ T cells from PBMCs. Every receptor here comes from a human donor with Susac syndrome.

V usage is TRBV11-3 and J usage is TRBJ2-2; 8 bases are shared with TRBD1. The V and J ends lost 3 bases and 0 bases, in that order; junction bases with no gene match: 9. CDR1 is SGHNT and CDR2 is YENEEA in the germline V gene. This CDR3 comprises 18 residues. In nucleotides, the CDR3 is TGTGCCAGCAGCTTTGGCGGACAGGGCAAAGCGAACACCGGGGAGCTGTTTTTT. Protein product: CASSFGGQGKANTGELFF. Full variable domain (rest looked up from reference TRBV11-3 and TRBJ2-2): EAGVVQSPRYKIIEKKQPVAFWCNPISGHNTLYWYLQNLGQGPELLIRYENEEAVDDSQLPKDRFSAERLKGVDSTLKIQPAELGDSAVYLCASSFGGQGKANTGELFFGEGSRLTVL.

This clonotype appeared once. The J gene is TRBJ1-2, the V gene TRBV25-1; unclear D gene. Germline-derived CDR1 and CDR2 are MGHDK and SYGVNS. CDR3 length: 14 residues. The V end was cut by 1 base, the J end by 3 bases, with 9 bases between. The CDR3 nucleotides are TGTGCCAGCAGTGAATCGAGGGAAGACTATGGCTACACCTTC. Amino acids: CASSESREDYGYTF.

In the case of this clonotype: At one boundary the junction diverges from the germline segment, which might be a read error. The gene calls are TRBV7-7 and TRBJ2-5, with a tentative D call TRBD2 (6 bases). CDR1 is SSHAT and CDR2 is FNYEAQ in the germline V gene (reference sequence). CDR3 length: 16 residues. The CDR3 DNA is TGTGCTAGCAGCTTATCGGGGTTCGCGGGAACGGAGACCCAGTACTTC. It yields the protein CASSLSGFAGTETQYF.

The rearrangement links TRBV2 to TRBJ2-2, with D maybe TRBD2 (5 bases). The CDR3 covers 17 residues. Trimming left V 5 bases short and J 0 bases short, with 16 bases between. Germline V CDR1 and CDR2: SNHLY, FYNNEI. DNA of the CDR3: TGTGCCAGCAGTACCCCAAGAGGGAGATCGAACACCGGGGAGCTGTTTTTT. This sequence encodes CASSTPRGRSNTGELFF.

The chain recombines TRBV12-3 or TRBV12-4 with TRBJ1-5; D is undetermined. Deletions cut 5 bases from V and 4 bases from J, with 9 bases between. The CDR3 contains 13 residues. Written as DNA, the CDR3 is TGTGCCAGCAGTCAAGGAGGTAATCAGCCCCAGCATTTT. Residues: CASSQGGNQPQHF.

This chain links TRBV4-1 with TRBJ1-1; D gene unclear. Germline values: CDR1 MGHRA, CDR2 YSYEKL. Trimming stripped 1 base from V and 1 base from J, with 10 bases between. This CDR3 is 15 amino acids long. CDR3 loop: CASSQVGKRNTEAFF. DNA for the CDR3: TGCGCCAGCAGCCAAGTGGGGAAGAGGAACACTGAAGCTTTCTTT.

The chain joins TRBV4-1 to TRBJ2-7, with D perhaps being TRBD1 or TRBD2 (5 bases each). This CDR3 has 15 residues. The V end was cut by 6 bases, the J end by 2 bases, with 17 bases between. Germline values: CDR1 MGHRA, CDR2 YSYEKL. The CDR3 DNA sequence: TGCGCCAGCAGGTCAAGGGCAGGGACCCCCTACGAGCAGTACTTC. Its protein product is CASRSRAGTPYEQYF.

The chain combines TRBV12-5 with TRBJ1-2; 7 nucleotides align to TRBD1. Germline-derived CDR1 and CDR2 are LGHNT and FRNRAP. The CDR3 is 14 residues long. Trimming at V came to 5 bases and at J to 5 bases, leaving 8 bases not matched to a gene. The CDR3 sequence: CASGVDRQGYGYTF. The CDR3 DNA follows: TGTGCTAGTGGTGTAGATCGACAGGGATATGGCTACACCTTC.

The V and J genes are TRBV2 and TRBJ2-7; no clear D. Germline CDR1 reads SNHLY; CDR2 reads FYNNEI. Trimming pared 6 bases from V and 0 bases from J, leaving 6 bases between. The CDR3 is made up of 12 amino acids. Here the CDR3 reads CASRHSSYEQYF. The CDR3, as DNA: TGTGCCAGCAGGCACAGCTCCTACGAGCAGTACTTC.

The chain couples TRBV18 to TRBJ1-4; weak D call: TRBD1 (6 bases). Germline V gene data show CDR1 as KGHSH and CDR2 as LQKENI. CDR3 length equals 14 residues. Trimming stripped 3 bases from V and 3 bases from J, with 8 bases between. Written as DNA, the CDR3 is TGTGCCAGCTCACCCAGGGGTCCTAATGAAAAACTGTTTTTT. Amino acids: CASSPRGPNEKLFF.

This chain uses TRBV27 with TRBJ1-5; 8 bases are shared with TRBD1. The junction had 4 bases not matched to a gene; V was cut back by 6 bases and J by 3 bases. Germline V CDR1 and CDR2: MNHEY, SMNVEV (reference sequence). CDR3 length: 14 amino acids. CDR3 residues: CASSLTGVNQPQHF. As DNA, the CDR3 is TGTGCCAGCAGCCTGACAGGGGTCAATCAGCCCCAGCATTTT.